The 5 T cell receptor beta chains listed next were all sequenced from one sample in a study of low-dose radiotherapy and immunotherapy resistance in tumors. The time point is: before trial treatment. Priming of first-strand cDNA relied on TRAV- and TRBV-specific primers (covering alpha and beta chains). TCR amplification involved around 22 PCR cycles with a constant-region primer and V-primer adapter. One entry per CDR3 protein results from TCRdb running MiXCR on the reads. The repertoire holds 65,000 to 95,000 distinct CDR3 sequences, with 15% to 20% as singletons. The input for sequencing was PBMCs, taken before treatment. These receptors originate from a male donor with prostate cancer.

The sample holds many counts of this clonotype. The J gene is TRBJ2-5, the V gene TRBV7-9; D unclear. The CDR3 is made up of 17 amino acids. Germline-derived CDR1 and CDR2 are SEHNR and FQNEAQ (reference sequence). Deletions cut 2 bases from V and 1 base from J, with 17 bases between. CDR3 sequence: CASSLYGRTLLQETQYF. CDR3 DNA sequence: TGTGCCAGCAGCTTATACGGAAGAACTCTCCTCCAAGAGACCCAGTACTTC.

In this sample, this clonotype turned up many times. This sequence joins TRBV7-8 and TRBJ2-1; D is perhaps TRBD1 (5 bases). The CDR3 consists of 15 residues. The V gene lost 1 base and the J gene lost 1 base, with 8 bases spanning the gap. Germline CDR1 SGHVS, CDR2 FQNEAQ. The chain's CDR3 is CASSLDRISYNEQFF. Written as DNA, the CDR3 is TGTGCCAGCAGCTTAGACAGGATTTCCTACAATGAGCAGTTCTTC.

The CDR3 protein is CASSLLAGAFYGYTF. The CDR3 region has the DNA TGTGCCAGCAGTCTTCTGGCAGGGGCGTTCTATGGCTACACCTTC. This chain links TRBV5-3 with TRBJ1-2; D possibly corresponds to TRBD1 (6 bases). TRBV5-3 is known as an ORF, though its function is uncertain. The CDR3 consists of 15 residues. Trimming stripped 8 bases from V and 4 bases from J, with 21 bases between.

The table lists this clonotype with many counts. V is TRBV7-2 and J is TRBJ2-3; 11 nucleotides line up with TRBD2. The CDR3 extends over 15 amino acids. With V trimmed by 6 bases and J by 1 base, 3 bases remained unmatched. Germline loops: CDR1 SGHTA, CDR2 FQGNSA. The CDR3 here is CASRVSGGGTDTQYF. DNA for the CDR3: TGTGCCAGCAGGGTTAGCGGGGGGGGCACAGATACGCAGTATTTT.

The table lists this clonotype with many counts. The junction departs from the called germline gene at one end, perhaps through a read error. The chain combines TRBV5-3 with TRBJ2-3, with 8 bases fitting TRBD1. TRBV5-3 is known as an ORF, though its function is uncertain. The CDR3 length is 14 residues. The CDR3 spells CASSLDRGTDTQYF. CDR3 DNA: TGTGCCAGCAGCTTGGACAGGGGCACAGATACGCAGTATTTT.